Listed below are T cell receptor beta chains from one sample, sequenced in a study of cytotoxic CD8 clonotypes in ibrutinib-treated CLL. TCRdb's copy holds only in-frame clones and misses some; the assay was immunoSEQ multiplex PCR. The sample lists 65,000 to 95,000 clones; about 86% were seen once. The starting material was PBMCs, obtained before ibrutinib treatment. Source of these receptors: a human donor with chronic lymphocytic leukemia. Both conserved end residues are part of each CDR3. D genes are given only for firm matches. Not all rows give a size; the values are once, few, many and, for expanded clones, a class.

cdr3_nt cdr3_aa clone_size j_call d_call v_call
TGTGCCAGTAGACCACGTCGACGGACGGGACAGACTAGCACAGATACGCAGTATTTT CASRPRRRTGQTSTDTQYF . TRBJ2-3 TRBD1 TRBV19
TGTGCCAGCAGAGCAGACAGGGCCATCTACACTGGGGCCAACGTCCTGACTTTC CASRADRAIYTGANVLTF . TRBJ2-6 TRBD1 TRBV9
TGTGCCAGCAGCCTGCAAGCAGGGGGCGTCATCTCTGGGGCCAACGTCCTGACTTTC CASSLQAGGVISGANVLTF . TRBJ2-6 TRBD1 TRBV5-5
TGCAGTGCTCAGACAGGCTACGAGCAGTACTTC CSAQTGYEQYF . TRBJ2-7 . TRBV20-1
TGTGCCAGCAGCTCGCGAGGGGGGCCAGGCCTCCAAACAGATACGCAGTATTTT CASSSRGGPGLQTDTQYF . TRBJ2-3 . TRBV11-2
TGCAGCGTTGAGGGACAGGGGGCTTACGAGCAGTACTTC CSVEGQGAYEQYF . TRBJ2-7 TRBD1 TRBV29-1
TGTGCCAGCAGCGTGGGGGACGGGCGACAAGAGACCCAGTACTTC CASSVGDGRQETQYF . TRBJ2-5 . TRBV9
TGTGCCAGCAGCTTAGTAACGGGAGGGCCTAGTGAGCAGTTCTTC CASSLVTGGPSEQFF . TRBJ2-1 TRBD2 TRBV11-3
TGTGCCAGCAGCTCCAGCCTGTGGCAGGGTCAAGAGACCCAGTACTTC CASSSSLWQGQETQYF . TRBJ2-5 . TRBV7-2
TGTGCCAGCACGTCTGGGAATGAGCAGTTCTTC CASTSGNEQFF many TRBJ2-1 . TRBV28
TGTGCCAGTAGTATAGTGGGGGGCGACTATGGCTACACCTTC CASSIVGGDYGYTF . TRBJ1-2 . TRBV19
TGTGCCAGCAGTCGGCAGGGGGTGGATGAAAAACTGTTTTTT CASSRQGVDEKLFF . TRBJ1-4 TRBD1 TRBV27
TGTGCCAGCAGTTCGGGACTAGGTGTGGGCACAGATACGCAGTATTTT CASSSGLGVGTDTQYF . TRBJ2-3 TRBD2 TRBV6-6
TGTGCCAGCAGTTTTCGGCGCGATGGGGAGCAGTACTTC CASSFRRDGEQYF . TRBJ2-7 . TRBV27
TGCGCCAGCAGCTCTTCGGTATTGGGAGACGCTGAAGCTTTCTTT CASSSSVLGDAEAFF . TRBJ1-1 . TRBV5-1
TGTGCCAGCTCGGCGTTCGGGACAGGGGCCTACGAGCAGTACTTC CASSAFGTGAYEQYF . TRBJ2-7 TRBD1 TRBV27
TGTGCCAGCAGCGTCGGGGATGCTAACTATGGCTACACCTTC CASSVGDANYGYTF once TRBJ1-2 . TRBV9
TGTGCCAGCAGCCAAGATCACAGGGTGAGGGGCGAGCAGTACTTC CASSQDHRVRGEQYF . TRBJ2-7 . TRBV14
TGTGCCACCAGCCCCGGGACTAGTAGTACGACCCAGTACTTC CATSPGTSSTTQYF . TRBJ2-5 TRBD2 TRBV15
TGTGCCAGCAGCTCAAAAGCGGAGGCGAGCTACGAGCAGTACTTC CASSSKAEASYEQYF . TRBJ2-7 . TRBV5-4
TGTGCCAGCAGTGAAGTGGGGGGCGTCACTGAAGCTTTCTTT CASSEVGGVTEAFF . TRBJ1-1 . TRBV6-1
TGTGCCAGCGTTAGAGGGACGAGCACAGATACGCAGTATTTT CASVRGTSTDTQYF . TRBJ2-3 . TRBV7-9
TGCGCCAGCAGCCAAGGCGCAGGAGGGGGTTTTGAAGCTTTCTTT CASSQGAGGGFEAFF . TRBJ1-1 . TRBV4-3
TGTGCCAGCAGCTTGGCAGCGAGCCGGAAGACCCAGTACTTC CASSLAASRKTQYF . TRBJ2-5 . TRBV5-6
TGTGCCAGCAGTTTATCAGGCTGGTACCAAGAGACCCAGTACTTC CASSLSGWYQETQYF . TRBJ2-5 . TRBV27
TGTGCCAGCAGCGCCGGACAGGAAGCTAACTATGGCTACACCTTC CASSAGQEANYGYTF . TRBJ1-2 TRBD1 TRBV9
TGTGCCTGGAGTGTTTCGTCGGATACGCAGTATTTT CAWSVSSDTQYF . TRBJ2-3 . TRBV30
TGTGCCAGCAGCCCTGGACTAGCGGGAGGAGGCTACAATGAGCAGTTCTTC CASSPGLAGGGYNEQFF . TRBJ2-1 TRBD2 TRBV7-3
TGTGCCAGCCGGGCACAGGGGCAAGACTACGAGCAGTACTTC CASRAQGQDYEQYF . TRBJ2-7 TRBD1 TRBV28
TGTGCCAGCAGCCGAGGGACAGGGGGCGCGCGGACTGAAGCTTTCTTT CASSRGTGGARTEAFF . TRBJ1-1 TRBD1 TRBV13
TGTGCCACCAGCACCGACAGGAGTTTCGGGGAGCTGTTTTTT CATSTDRSFGELFF once TRBJ2-2 . TRBV15
TGTGCCATCAGGGCAAATCCTAATGAAAAACTGTTTTTT CAIRANPNEKLFF few TRBJ1-4 . TRBV10-3
TGTGCTAGTGGTTTGGAAAGGACCCAGTACTTC CASGLERTQYF . TRBJ2-5 . TRBV12-5
TGTGCCAGCAGCTTAGGAAACAGGGCAGTGAGCTATGGCTACACCTTC CASSLGNRAVSYGYTF . TRBJ1-2 . TRBV13
TGTGCCAGCAGCCCACATGGACTAGTGCGGGAGCAGTACTTC CASSPHGLVREQYF . TRBJ2-7 TRBD2 TRBV11-3
TGTGCCAGCAGCTTGTGGGAGAGGAACTATGGCTACACCTTC CASSLWERNYGYTF . TRBJ1-2 . TRBV5-8
TGTGCCAGCAGTCCACTAGCGGAGAACACCGGGGAGCTGTTTTTT CASSPLAENTGELFF . TRBJ2-2 TRBD2 TRBV6-5
TGTGCCAGCAGTGAAGCTAGGGGGGCGGGGTACCAAGAGACCCAGTACTTC CASSEARGAGYQETQYF . TRBJ2-5 . TRBV6-1
TGTGCCAGCAGCGCAAGAGATTTCAATCAGCCCCAGCATTTT CASSARDFNQPQHF . TRBJ1-5 . TRBV9
TGCAGCGTTGAGAAGCTCCAGGGGGTCATTCAGTACTTC CSVEKLQGVIQYF . TRBJ2-4 TRBD1 TRBV29-1